These 19 T cell receptor beta chains originate from one sample sequenced in a study of blood T cell repertoires in COVID-19. The data were produced by immunoSEQ multiplex PCR, yet TCRdb's version contains in-frame clones alone and is incomplete. This sample has 200,000 or so clones, with roughly four fifths found just once. Sequencing used peripheral blood. These receptors came from a human donor with acute or convalescent COVID-19. The donor label of this sample is uncertain.

This rearrangement joins TRBV7-2 to TRBJ2-7; TRBD2 matches 7 bases. The CDR3 runs to 17 residues. Germline CDR1 SGHTA, CDR2 FQGNSA. V was pared by 0 bases and J by 4 bases, with 12 bases of the junction left unmatched. CDR3 in DNA: TGTGCCAGCAGCTTAGCCCGGGGGAGGGCCCTACCGTACGAGCAGTACTTC. This translates into CASSLARGRALPYEQYF. Using reference TRBV7-2 and TRBJ2-7 for the parts outside the CDR3, the full variable domain is GAGVSQSPSNKVTEKGKDVELRCDPISGHTALYWYRQSLGQGLEFLIYFQGNSAPDKSGLPSDRFSAERTGGSVSTLTIQRTQQEDSAVYLCASSLARGRALPYEQYFGPGTRLTVT.

V is TRBV9 and J is TRBJ1-3; D is unclear. Germline V lookup: CDR1 SGDLS, CDR2 YYNGEE. The ends were cut back, 0 bases at V and 2 bases at J, with 9 bases in the middle. The CDR3 has 15 residues. CDR3 sequence (DNA): TGTGCCAGCAGCGTAGGTACAGAGCCTGGAAACACCATATATTTT. The encoded protein is CASSVGTEPGNTIYF. The full variable domain, completed using reference TRBV9 and TRBJ1-3, is DSGVTQTPKHLITATGQRVTLRCSPRSGDLSVYWYQQSLDQGLQFLIQYYNGEERAKGNILERFSAQQFPDLHSELNLSSLELGDSALYFCASSVGTEPGNTIYFGEGSWLTVV.

The genes are TRBV28 and TRBJ1-2; tentative D call: TRBD1 (5 bases). V was shortened by 5 bases and J by 5 bases, with 9 bases between the two germline ends. The CDR3 has 12 amino acids. Looked up from germline, CDR1 is MDHEN and CDR2 is SYDVKM. The CDR3 sequence: CASSKGLYGYTF. As DNA, the CDR3 is TGTGCCAGCAGTAAGGGGTTGTATGGCTACACCTTC.

This clone was recorded once. The chain employs TRBV7-6 and TRBJ2-7, with 9 bases identical to TRBD1. Per the germline V gene, CDR1 is SGHVS and CDR2 is FNYEAQ. The CDR3 runs 14 residues. The V and J ends lost 5 bases and 7 bases, in that order; junction bases with no gene match: 9. The CDR3 DNA follows: TGTGCCAGCAGCCCCGGGACAGGGTACCAAGAGCAGTACTTC. Protein: CASSPGTGYQEQYF.

As regards this clone: This sample also contains other DNA sequences that code for the same CDR3. This chain joins TRBV19 and TRBJ2-1; 13 bases line up with TRBD2. The CDR3 loop spans 15 amino acids. J lost 4 bases, V lost 4 bases, and 1 base had no gene match. Per germline, CDR1 LNHDA and CDR2 SQIVND (reference sequence). The CDR3 here is CASSKTSGRYNEQFF. The CDR3 coding sequence is TGTGCCAGTAGTAAGACTAGCGGGAGGTACAATGAGCAGTTCTTC.

This clone was counted a few times. The chain links TRBV5-6 to TRBJ2-7; a weak D match, TRBD2 (6 bases). The ends were cut back, 0 bases at V and 0 bases at J, with 10 bases in the middle. The CDR3 loop spans 15 amino acids. Germline CDR1 and CDR2: SGHDT and YYEEEE. The CDR3 DNA reads TGTGCCAGCAGCTTGGCCGGGGGTTCCTCCTACGAGCAGTACTTC. Protein product: CASSLAGGSSYEQYF.

A word on this clone: The same CDR3 also results from other DNA sequences found in this sample. The V call is TRBV11-2, the J call TRBJ1-6; a possible D gene is TRBD1 (5 bases). The CDR3 runs to 14 residues. Germline V gives CDR1 SGHAT, CDR2 FQNNGV. The V and J ends lost 4 bases and 7 bases respectively, with 11 bases between them. Here the CDR3 DNA reads TGTGCCAGCAGCTCCGGGACTGGGAATTCACCCCTCCACTTT. This codes for CASSSGTGNSPLHF.

The genes are TRBV18 and TRBJ1-2; 9 positions match TRBD1. J gave up 4 bases and V 0 bases, and 6 bases lay outside the gene matches. Germline loops: CDR1 KGHSH, CDR2 LQKENI. The CDR3 covers 16 residues. Here the CDR3 DNA reads TGTGCCAGCTCACCACCAGGGACAGGGCAGAGCTATGGCTACACCTTC. This translates into CASSPPGTGQSYGYTF. The whole variable domain, remainder taken from reference TRBV18 and TRBJ1-2, is NAGVMQNPRHLVRRRGQEARLRCSPMKGHSHVYWYRQLPEEGLKFMVYLQKENIIDESGMPKERFSAEFPKEGPSILRIQQVVRGDSAAYFCASSPPGTGQSYGYTFGSGTRLTVV.

For this clone: A read error may account for a junction end that differs from germline. The gene calls are TRBV27 and TRBJ1-6; D unresolved. The CDR3 has 16 amino acids. Looked up from germline, CDR1 is MNHEY and CDR2 is SMNVEV (reference sequence). The chain's CDR3 is CASSYLPFPYNSPLHF. DNA of the CDR3: TGTGCCAGCAGTTATCTGCCGTTCCCCTACAATTCACCCCTCCACTTT.

The chain employs TRBV28 and TRBJ2-7; TRBD1 aligns across 10 bases. From germline, CDR1 is MDHEN and CDR2 SYDVKM. The CDR3 runs to 15 residues. The J segment lost 1 base and the V segment lost 6 bases, leaving 6 bases of the junction unmatched. The CDR3 sequence is CASSPPDRGSYEQYF. The CDR3 bases are TGTGCCAGCAGCCCCCCGGACAGGGGGTCCTACGAGCAGTACTTC.

The genes are TRBV27 and TRBJ2-7; 12 bases are shared with TRBD1. Trimming cost V 2 bases and J 5 bases; bases outside gene matches: 4. Germline-derived CDR1 and CDR2 are MNHEY and SMNVEV (reference sequence). CDR3 length: 15 amino acids. The CDR3: CASSLMGQGANEQYF. The CDR3 DNA reads as TGTGCCAGCAGTTTAATGGGACAGGGGGCGAACGAGCAGTACTTC.

The chain links TRBV19 to TRBJ2-2; D not certain. V lost 0 bases to trimming and J lost 3 bases, with 5 bases between them. This CDR3 is 14 amino acids long. Germline lookup yields CDR1 LNHDA and CDR2 SQIVND (reference sequence). CDR3 DNA sequence: TGTGCCAGTAGTATAGACTACGACACCGGGGAGCTGTTTTTT. As protein: CASSIDYDTGELFF.

This chain uses TRBV27 with TRBJ1-4; D not certain. V gave up 0 bases and J gave up 4 bases, with 12 bases separating them. This CDR3 is 16 amino acids long. Germline V CDR1 and CDR2: MNHEY, SMNVEV (reference sequence). The CDR3 sequence is CASSLSFARLNEKLFF. The CDR3 nucleotides read TGTGCCAGCAGTTTATCGTTCGCCAGACTTAATGAAAAACTGTTTTTT. Variable domain in full (rest from reference TRBV27 and TRBJ1-4): EAQVTQNPRYLITVTGKKLTVTCSQNMNHEYMSWYRQDPGLGLRQIYYSMNVEVTDKGDVPEGYKVSRKEKRNFPLILESPSPNQTSLYFCASSLSFARLNEKLFFGSGTQLSVL.

The chain joins TRBV10-1 to TRBJ2-5, with 7 nucleotides matching TRBD1. The J segment lost 2 bases and the V segment lost 5 bases, leaving 5 bases of the junction unmatched. Germline-derived CDR1 and CDR2 are WNHNN and SYGVQD (reference sequence). There are 14 residues in the CDR3. Here the CDR3 DNA reads TGCGCCAGCAGTCCCGGACAGGCACAAGAGACCCAGTACTTC. Translation gives CASSPGQAQETQYF.

The chain recombines TRBV28 with TRBJ2-1, with TRBD2 identical over 10 bases. There are 17 residues in the CDR3. Germline CDR1 and CDR2: MDHEN and SYDVKM. The J segment lost 7 bases and the V segment lost 6 bases, leaving 15 bases of the junction unmatched. In DNA, the CDR3 is TGTGCCAGCAGAGGTGGAAGTTCGGGACTAGCGAAAAATGAGCAGTTCTTC. Translation gives CASRGGSSGLAKNEQFF. Filled out from reference TRBV28 and TRBJ2-1, the complete variable domain reads DVKVTQSSRYLVKRTGEKVFLECVQDMDHENMFWYRQDPGLGLRLIYFSYDVKMKEKGDIPEGYSVSREKKERFSLILESASTNQTSMYLCASRGGSSGLAKNEQFFGPGTRLTVL.

This rearrangement joins TRBV2 to TRBJ1-5; 9 bases fit TRBD1. Trimming at V came to 6 bases and at J to 7 bases, leaving 10 bases not matched to a gene. The germline V gene encodes CDR1 SNHLY and CDR2 FYNNEI. This CDR3 has 15 residues. CDR3 in amino acids: CASRVDRGDWQPQHF. The CDR3 bases are TGTGCCAGCAGGGTGGACAGGGGAGATTGGCAGCCCCAGCATTTT.

The V call is TRBV7-2, the J call TRBJ2-1; 7 positions agree with TRBD2. CDR1 is SGHTA, CDR2 FQGNSA, per germline. Trimming removed 1 base from V and 12 bases from J; junction bases left unmatched: 15. The CDR3 is 16 amino acids. The CDR3 sequence: CASSLVAGVPLEGQFF. CDR3 nucleotide sequence: TGTGCCAGCAGCTTAGTTGCGGGAGTCCCCCTTGAAGGGCAGTTCTTC.

The chain links TRBV27 to TRBJ2-6; 9 bases match TRBD1. J was trimmed by 3 bases and V by 5 bases; bases with no gene match: 5. Germline CDR1 is MNHEY and CDR2 is SMNVEV (reference sequence). This CDR3 is built from 16 residues. CDR3 nucleotide sequence: TGTGCCAGCAGTATACAGGGGGCGGGTGGGGCCAACGTCCTGACTTTC. Protein sequence: CASSIQGAGGANVLTF.

This sequence joins TRBV14 and TRBJ1-2, with 11 bases that match TRBD1. From germline, CDR1 is SGHDN and CDR2 FVKESK. The V gene end was trimmed by 2 bases and the J gene end by 2 bases; junction bases not matched to a gene: 7. The CDR3 consists of 17 residues. In nucleotides, the CDR3 is TGTGCCAGCAGCCAACCTTTGGACAGGGGGCGAAACTATGGCTACACCTTC. This sequence encodes CASSQPLDRGRNYGYTF. Drawing the rest from reference TRBV14 and TRBJ1-2, the complete variable domain is EAGVTQFPSHSVIEKGQTVTLRCDPISGHDNLYWYRRVMGKEIKFLLHFVKESKQDESGMPNNRFLAERTGGTYSTLKVQPAELEDSGVYFCASSQPLDRGRNYGYTFGSGTRLTVV.